The 2 T cell receptor beta chains below were found in one sample sequenced in a study of blood T cells in healthy people across ages. Primed by a sample-barcoded 5' primer and a J-beta primer mix, a second PCR proceeded for about 6 to 11 cycles. TCRdb re-called the 5' RACE reads through MiXCR, storing one row per CDR3 protein. The repertoire has around 800,000 distinct CDR3 sequences, under 45% of them found once; the top ten carry about a fifth. The specimen sequenced was blood. The receptors were sampled from a man in his sixties in good health.

On this clonotype itself: Since the CDR3 does not end with the conserved phenylalanine or tryptophan, this likely comes from a read error. The V gene is TRBV24-1, the J gene TRBJ2-3; possible D gene TRBD2, 5 bases. The V and J ends lost 4 bases and 4 bases respectively, with 14 bases between them. Germline values: CDR1 KGHDR, CDR2 SFDVKD. The CDR3 is 15 amino acids. CDR3: CATSDSTRDSDTQYS. The CDR3, as DNA: TGTGCCACCAGTGACTCGACCCGGGATTCAGATACGCAGTATTCT.

The chain carries TRBV4-2 and TRBJ1-5; tentative D call: TRBD1 (6 bases). CDR1 LGHNA and CDR2 YNFKEQ come from the germline V gene. V shed 3 bases and J shed 0 bases, with 12 bases lying between them. This CDR3 has 16 amino acids. The CDR3 spells CASSQLYRASNQPQHF. Written as DNA, the CDR3 is TGTGCCAGCAGCCAGCTTTACAGGGCTAGCAATCAGCCCCAGCATTTT.